The T cell receptor beta chain described here comes from a study of T cells expressing NK-cell markers. TCRdb reprocessed the 5' RACE reads, with one entry per CDR3 protein and no DNA. This listing includes 150,000 to 180,000 distinct CDR3 sequences. The CDR3 is 15 amino acids. Germline CDR1 MNHNS, CDR2 SASEGT. The chain combines TRBV6-1 with TRBJ2-1. Input material: blood T cells: a sorted CD56 or NKG2C T cell subset, CD4+ or CD8+ T cells, or bulk PBMC T cells (not recorded which). The receptor was derived from a woman aged 45-65 years in good health. The CDR3 sequence is CASSEEMVSYNEQFF.